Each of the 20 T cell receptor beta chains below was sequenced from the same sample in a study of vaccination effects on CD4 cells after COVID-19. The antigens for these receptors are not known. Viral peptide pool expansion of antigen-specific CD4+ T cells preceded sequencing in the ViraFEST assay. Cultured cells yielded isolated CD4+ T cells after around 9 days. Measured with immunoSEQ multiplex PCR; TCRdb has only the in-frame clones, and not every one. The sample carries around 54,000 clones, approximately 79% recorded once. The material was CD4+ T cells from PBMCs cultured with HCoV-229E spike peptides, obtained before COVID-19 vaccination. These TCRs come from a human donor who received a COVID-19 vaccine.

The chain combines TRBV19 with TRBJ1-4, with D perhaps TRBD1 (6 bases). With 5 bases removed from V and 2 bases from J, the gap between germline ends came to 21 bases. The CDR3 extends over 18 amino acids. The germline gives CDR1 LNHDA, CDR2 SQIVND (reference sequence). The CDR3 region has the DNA TGTGCCAGTAGTGCTAACAGGGCCATTGCTTCGACTAATGAAAAACTGTTTTTT. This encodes CASSANRAIASTNEKLFF.

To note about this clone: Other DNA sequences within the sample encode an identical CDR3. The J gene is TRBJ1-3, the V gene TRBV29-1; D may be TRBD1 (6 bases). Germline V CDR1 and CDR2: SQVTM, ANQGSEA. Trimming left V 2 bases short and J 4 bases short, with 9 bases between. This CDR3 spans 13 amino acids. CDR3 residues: CSVERGTGNTIYF. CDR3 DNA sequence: TGCAGCGTTGAAAGGGGGACAGGAAACACCATATATTTT.

CDR3 coding DNA: TGCGCCAGCAGCTTGGATCCCCCAAATACGCAGTATTTT. Protein sequence: CASSLDPPNTQYF. This sequence joins TRBV5-1 and TRBJ2-3; D ambiguous. CDR3 size: 13 residues. Germline CDR1 SGHRS, CDR2 YFSETQ. Trimming removed 0 bases at V and 7 bases at J, with 9 bases between.

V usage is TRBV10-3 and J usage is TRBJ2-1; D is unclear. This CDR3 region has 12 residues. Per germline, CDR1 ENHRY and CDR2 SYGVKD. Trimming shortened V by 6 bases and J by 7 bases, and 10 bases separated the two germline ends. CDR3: CAISLKGNEQFF. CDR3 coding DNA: TGTGCCATCAGCCTCAAAGGGAATGAGCAGTTCTTC.

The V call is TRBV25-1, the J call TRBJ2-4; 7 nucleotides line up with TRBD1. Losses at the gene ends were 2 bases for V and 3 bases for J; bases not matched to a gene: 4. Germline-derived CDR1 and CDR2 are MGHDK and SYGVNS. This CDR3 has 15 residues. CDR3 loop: CASSEVAGGKNIQYF. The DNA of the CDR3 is TGTGCCAGCAGTGAAGTCGCAGGGGGCAAAAACATTCAGTACTTC.

CDR3 sequence: CASDKQGVNYGYTF. CDR3 sequence (DNA): TGTGCCAGCGATAAACAGGGTGTTAACTATGGCTACACCTTC. The genes are TRBV6-5 and TRBJ1-2; a weak D match, TRBD1 (6 bases). The V gene's germline CDR1 is MNHEY and CDR2 SVGAGI. Trimming took 8 bases from V and 1 from J, leaving 14 bases between them. This CDR3 is 14 amino acids long.

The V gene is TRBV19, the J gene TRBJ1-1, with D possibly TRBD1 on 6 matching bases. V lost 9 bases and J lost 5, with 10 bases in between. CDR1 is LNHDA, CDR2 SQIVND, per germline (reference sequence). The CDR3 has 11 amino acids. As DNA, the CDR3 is TGTGCCAGCAGGGGTTGGACTGAAGCTTTCTTT. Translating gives CASRGWTEAFF.

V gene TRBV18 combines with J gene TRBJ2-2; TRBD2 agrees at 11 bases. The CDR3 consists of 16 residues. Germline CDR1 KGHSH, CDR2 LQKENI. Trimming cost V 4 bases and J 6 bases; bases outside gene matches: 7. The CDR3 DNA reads TGTGCCAGCTCACGTAGCGGGGGGGCCATCGCCGGGGAGCTGTTTTTT. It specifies CASSRSGGAIAGELFF.

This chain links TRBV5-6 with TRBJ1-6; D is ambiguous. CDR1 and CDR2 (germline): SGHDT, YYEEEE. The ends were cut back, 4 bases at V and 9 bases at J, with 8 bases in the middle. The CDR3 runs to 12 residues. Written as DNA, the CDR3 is TGTGCCAGCAGCCTGTTCTCTTCACCCCTCCACTTT. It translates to CASSLFSSPLHF.

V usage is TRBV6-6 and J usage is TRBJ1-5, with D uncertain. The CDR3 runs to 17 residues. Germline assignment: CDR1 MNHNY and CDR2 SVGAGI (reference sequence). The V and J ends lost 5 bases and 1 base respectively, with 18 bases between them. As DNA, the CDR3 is TGTGCCAGCAGTCCAACTGGGCGGGGATTGAGCAATCAGCCCCAGCATTTT. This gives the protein CASSPTGRGLSNQPQHF.

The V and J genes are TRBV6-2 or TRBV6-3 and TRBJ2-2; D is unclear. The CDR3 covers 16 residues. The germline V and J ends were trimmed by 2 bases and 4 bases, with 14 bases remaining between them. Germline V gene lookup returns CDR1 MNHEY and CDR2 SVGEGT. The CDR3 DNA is TGTGCCAGCAGTTACAGTCGAAGGATGGCCACCGGGGAGCTGTTTTTT. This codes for CASSYSRRMATGELFF.

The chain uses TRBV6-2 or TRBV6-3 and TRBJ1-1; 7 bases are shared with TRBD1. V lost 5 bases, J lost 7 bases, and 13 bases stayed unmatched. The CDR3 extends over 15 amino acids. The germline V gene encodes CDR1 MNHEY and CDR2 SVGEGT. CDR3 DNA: TGTGCCAGCAGTGACTTGACAGGGCGGGCGGTTGAAGCTTTCTTT. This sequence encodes CASSDLTGRAVEAFF.

Here the CDR3 reads CASRSQGNEQYV. DNA for the CDR3: TGTGCCAGCAGGTCCCAGGGGAATGAGCAGTACGTC. The chain has TRBV27 and TRBJ2-7; maybe TRBD1 (6 bases). The CDR3 contains 12 residues. The V gene's germline CDR1 is MNHEY and CDR2 SMNVEV (reference sequence). V was clipped by 6 bases and J by 7 bases, with 13 bases between them.

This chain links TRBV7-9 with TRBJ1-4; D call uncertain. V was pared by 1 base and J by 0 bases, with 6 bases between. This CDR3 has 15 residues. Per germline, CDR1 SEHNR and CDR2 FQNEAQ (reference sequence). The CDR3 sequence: CASSLGRATNEKLFF. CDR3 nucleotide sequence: TGTGCCAGCAGCTTAGGCAGAGCAACTAATGAAAAACTGTTTTTT.

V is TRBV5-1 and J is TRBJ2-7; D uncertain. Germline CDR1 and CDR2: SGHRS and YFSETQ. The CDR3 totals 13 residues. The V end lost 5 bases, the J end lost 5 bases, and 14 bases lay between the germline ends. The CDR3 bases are TGCGCCAGCAGTGACCCGGGCAGGAACGAGCAGTACGTC. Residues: CASSDPGRNEQYV.

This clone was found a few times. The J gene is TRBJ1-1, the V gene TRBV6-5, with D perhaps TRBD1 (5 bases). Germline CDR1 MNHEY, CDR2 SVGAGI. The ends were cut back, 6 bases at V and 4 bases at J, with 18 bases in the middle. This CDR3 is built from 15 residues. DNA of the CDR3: TGTGCCAGCAGAGGGGTCAATGGGGCGGGCACTGAAGCTTTCTTT. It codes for CASRGVNGAGTEAFF.

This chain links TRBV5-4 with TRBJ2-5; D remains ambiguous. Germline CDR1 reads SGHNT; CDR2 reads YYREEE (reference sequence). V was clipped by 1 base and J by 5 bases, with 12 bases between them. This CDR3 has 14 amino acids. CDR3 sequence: CASSLPSEMETQYF. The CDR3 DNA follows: TGTGCCAGCAGCTTGCCGTCGGAGATGGAGACCCAGTACTTC.

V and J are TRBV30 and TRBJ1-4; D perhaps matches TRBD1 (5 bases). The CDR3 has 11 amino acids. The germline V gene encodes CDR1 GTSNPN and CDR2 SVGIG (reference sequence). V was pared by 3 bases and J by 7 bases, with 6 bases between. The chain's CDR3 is CAWRGVEKLFF. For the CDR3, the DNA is TGTGCCTGGAGAGGGGTTGAAAAACTGTTTTTT.

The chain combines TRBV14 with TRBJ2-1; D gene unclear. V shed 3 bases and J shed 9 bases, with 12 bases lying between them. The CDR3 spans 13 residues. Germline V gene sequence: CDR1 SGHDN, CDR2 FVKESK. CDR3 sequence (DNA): TGTGCCAGCAGCCAGGACCTTCGAGGTGAGCAGTTCTTC. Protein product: CASSQDLRGEQFF. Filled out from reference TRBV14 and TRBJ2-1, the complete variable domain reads EAGVTQFPSHSVIEKGQTVTLRCDPISGHDNLYWYRRVMGKEIKFLLHFVKESKQDESGMPNNRFLAERTGGTYSTLKVQPAELEDSGVYFCASSQDLRGEQFFGPGTRLTVL.

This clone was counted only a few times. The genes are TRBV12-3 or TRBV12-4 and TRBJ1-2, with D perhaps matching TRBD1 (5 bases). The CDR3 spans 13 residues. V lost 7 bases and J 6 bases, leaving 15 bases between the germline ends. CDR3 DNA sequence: TGTGCCAGCATGGGGGGAAATAGGAATGGCTACACCTTC. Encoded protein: CASMGGNRNGYTF.